One T cell receptor (beta chain) is described in this entry. Its antigen is still unknown. The data stem from a study of T cell repertoires in cytomegalovirus infection. In TCRdb, the reads were re-called with MiXCR into one record per CDR3 protein. The sample records fewer than 1,000,000 distinct CDR3 sequences, more than 25% being singletons. V dropped 0 bases and J dropped 0 bases, with 12 bases sitting between them. The CDR3 has 17 residues. Germline V CDR1 and CDR2: MNHEY, SMNVEV (reference sequence). The rearrangement uses TRBV27 and TRBJ2-1; D could derive from TRBD1 or TRBD2 (6 bases each). Material: cultured CD8+ T cells from PBMCs, obtained from culture after CMV antigen stimulation. This receptor was identified in a human donor in good health (CMV status not recorded). Some clones in this sample may be carry-over from other donors' samples. The CDR3 region has the DNA TGTGCCAGCAGTTTATCCGGGGGCTCCCCCTCCTACAATGAGCAGTTCTTC. It yields the protein CASSLSGGSPSYNEQFF.